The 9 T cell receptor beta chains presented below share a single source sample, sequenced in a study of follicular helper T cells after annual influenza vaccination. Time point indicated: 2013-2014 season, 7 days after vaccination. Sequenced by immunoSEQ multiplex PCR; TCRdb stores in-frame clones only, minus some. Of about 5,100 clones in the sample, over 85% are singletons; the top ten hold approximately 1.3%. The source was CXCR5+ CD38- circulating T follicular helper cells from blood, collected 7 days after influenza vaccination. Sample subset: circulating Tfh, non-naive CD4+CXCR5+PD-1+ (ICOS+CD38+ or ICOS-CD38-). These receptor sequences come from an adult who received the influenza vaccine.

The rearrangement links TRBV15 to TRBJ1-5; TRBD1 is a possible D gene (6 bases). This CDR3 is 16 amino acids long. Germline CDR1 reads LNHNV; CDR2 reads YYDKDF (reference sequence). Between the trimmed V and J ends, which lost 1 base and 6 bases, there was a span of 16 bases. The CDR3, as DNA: TGTGCCACCAGCAGAGGGGCCGGGACCAGGGGTCAGCCCCAGCATTTT. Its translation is CATSRGAGTRGQPQHF.

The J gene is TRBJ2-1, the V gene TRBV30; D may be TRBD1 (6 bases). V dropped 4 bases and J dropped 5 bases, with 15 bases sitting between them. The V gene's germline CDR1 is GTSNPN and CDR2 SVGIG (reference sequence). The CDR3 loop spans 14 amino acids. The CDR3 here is CAWNRDIVDNEQFF. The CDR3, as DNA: TGTGCCTGGAACCGGGACATAGTGGACAATGAGCAGTTCTTC.

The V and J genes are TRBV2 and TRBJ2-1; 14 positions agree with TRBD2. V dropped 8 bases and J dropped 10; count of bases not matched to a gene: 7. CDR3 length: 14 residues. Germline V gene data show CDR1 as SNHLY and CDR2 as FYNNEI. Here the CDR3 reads CASRGTSGSHEQFF. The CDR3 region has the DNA TGTGCCAGCCGAGGGACTAGCGGGAGTCACGAGCAGTTCTTC.

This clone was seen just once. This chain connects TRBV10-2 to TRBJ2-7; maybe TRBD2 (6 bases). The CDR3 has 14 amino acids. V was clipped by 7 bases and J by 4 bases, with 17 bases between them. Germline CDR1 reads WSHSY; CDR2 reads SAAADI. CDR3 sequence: CASKEGLARYEQYF. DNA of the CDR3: TGCGCCAGCAAGGAAGGGCTAGCGAGGTACGAGCAGTACTTC.

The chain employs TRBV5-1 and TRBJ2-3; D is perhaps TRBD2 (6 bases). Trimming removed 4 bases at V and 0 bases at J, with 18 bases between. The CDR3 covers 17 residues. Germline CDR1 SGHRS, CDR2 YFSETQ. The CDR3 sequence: CASSPRMAGLSTDTQYF. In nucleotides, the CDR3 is TGCGCCAGCAGCCCCAGGATGGCGGGGCTAAGCACAGATACGCAGTATTTT.

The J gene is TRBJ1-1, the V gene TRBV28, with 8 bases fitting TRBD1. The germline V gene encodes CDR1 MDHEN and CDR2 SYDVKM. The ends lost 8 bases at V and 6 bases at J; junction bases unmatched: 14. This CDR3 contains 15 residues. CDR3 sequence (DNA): TGTGCCAGCGCATTGTTCGGGGACAGGCCTTCTGAAGCTTTCTTT. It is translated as CASALFGDRPSEAFF.

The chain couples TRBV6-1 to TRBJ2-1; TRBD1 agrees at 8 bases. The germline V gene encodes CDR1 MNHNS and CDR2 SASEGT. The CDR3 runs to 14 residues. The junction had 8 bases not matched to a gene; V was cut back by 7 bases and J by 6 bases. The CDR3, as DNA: TGTGCCAGCACCGACAGGGGCTTAGGCAATGAGCAGTTCTTC. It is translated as CASTDRGLGNEQFF.

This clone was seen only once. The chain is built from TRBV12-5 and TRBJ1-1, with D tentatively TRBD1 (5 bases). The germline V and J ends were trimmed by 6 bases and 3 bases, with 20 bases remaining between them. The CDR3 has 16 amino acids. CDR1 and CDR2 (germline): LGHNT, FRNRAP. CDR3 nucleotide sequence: TGTGCTAGTGGAACGTTTGGTATCCGCAGGGACACTGAAGCTTTCTTT. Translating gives CASGTFGIRRDTEAFF.

The CDR3 DNA reads as TGTGCCACCAGCAGTCCCCGCGGGCAGATCACAGATACGCAGTATTTT. This gives the protein CATSSPRGQITDTQYF. The chain employs TRBV15 and TRBJ2-3, with D perhaps TRBD2 (5 bases). This CDR3 is built from 16 residues. Germline CDR1 LNHNV, CDR2 YYDKDF (reference sequence). The V end was cut by 3 bases, the J end by 2 bases, with 15 bases between.